The following is a T cell receptor beta chain sequence with its context. In this sample, this clonotype turned up a few times. The clone's antigen remains unknown. No base quality information exists; no much larger clone differs at one position. The data were obtained in a study of blood T cells in healthy people across ages (dated by TCRdb to about 2015). With respect to the entire study: In model experiments, template switching captured roughly one uniquely barcoded TCR beta cDNA molecule for every two T cells. The study measured age-related changes in TCR beta repertoire diversity using deep sequencing normalized with unique cDNA molecular identifiers. The donors were divided into four age groups: young (average roughly 17 years), middle-aged (around 41), aged (62) and long-lived (nearly 85). Using the same blood draw, the study looked at two additional independent replicas of 1 million unique cDNA reads for two donors, one aged 18 to 30 and the other aged 80 or older.

The germline V and J ends show losses of 6 bases and 2 bases respectively, and no gene match explains 9 bases of the junction. From the cysteine up to the phenylalanine, the CDR3 has a length of 16 residues. Just the 48-base CDR3 DNA is kept, in frame starting at base 1. CDR1 ENHRY and CDR2 SYGVKD are derived from the germline V gene. The donors were 40 or so Caucasian individuals from Russia, aged roughly 6 to 90 years, who were systemically healthy. Approximately 11 milliliters of peripheral blood were drawn from each donor into EDTA-treated Vacutainer tubes. PBMCs were isolated by Ficoll-Paque density-gradient centrifugation, with at least 7 million obtained per sample. Trizol reagent was used to extract total RNA from the PBMCs, yielding at least 6 micrograms per sample. Naive CD45RAhigh/CD27high T cell percentages were measured by flow cytometry on a PBMC aliquot from every donor. Library generation was performed with 5' RACE. This sample was sequenced with an Illumina HiSeq 2500. The second PCR ran for about 7 to 11 cycles and used a J-beta primer mix along with a sample-barcoded 5' primer. A unique molecular identifier was introduced onto each TCR beta cDNA molecule by a template-switch 5' adaptor carrying 12 random nucleotides. Each sample yielded at least 3 million CDR3-containing paired-end reads. All of the RNA was converted into first-strand cDNA using the Mint cDNA synthesis kit, with a TRBC-specific oligonucleotide serving as the primer. All cDNA was treated with uracil-DNA glycosylase and then went through a first 18-cycle PCR with the universal primers M1SS and BC2_uni_R. Regarding the original processing steps: For normalization, 1 million high-quality reads, each with a distinct molecular identifier, were randomly selected from each sample. Instead of being binned into consensus sequences, reads that shared molecular identifiers were thrown out. MiTCR, run with a Q25 quality threshold and the strictest error-elimination algorithm, handled CDR3 identification, clonotype clustering and error correction. A nonparametric unseen species model with Euler transformation was used to estimate lower-bound total TCR beta diversity. TCRdb handled the public reads itself, with Q25 trimming in fastp and clone calling in MiXCR, and kept productive beta chains. Merged by CDR3 protein, the rows form single entries marked with the most common genes and DNA. The V and J calls were determined by TCRdb, not by the authors. The sample yields roughly 560,000 distinct CDR3 sequences; 24% were counted once. Together, the top ten hold roughly 9.4% of the sample.

The research as a whole found: There was a strong correlation between observed TCR beta diversity and the percentage of naive T cells measured by flow cytometry. Since profiling was done on bulk unsorted PBMCs, naive and antigen-experienced compartments could not be conclusively compared. Estimates of total diversity based on one million sequenced T cells were considered lower bounds and underestimates. Because donor CMV infection status was unknown, age-related changes in expanded clonotypes were potentially confounded. Compared with the aged group, more naive CD4+ T cells, fewer expanded clones and increased TCR diversity were shown by the long-lived group, suggesting age selection. Observed TCR beta diversity per million T cells fell roughly linearly with age, and a significant reduction was already apparent by age roughly 40.

The same sample was also studied in work on T cells of mothers and their children. The second source states: Donors were nine systemically healthy Caucasian individuals: three mothers and their six children. cDNA synthesis used all of the extracted RNA, with around 1.4 ug of RNA in each 15 ul reaction. Sample barcodes and 2-4 random nucleotides were added via the M1S primer in the second PCR. Each mother yielded over 8 million TCR beta CDR3 reads and each child some 3 million reads. Thymic selection shapes the output of TCR recombination in a similar way in related and unrelated pairs, and inherited differences have a minor effect. Normalized repertoire overlap in related mother-child pairs was always slightly higher than in unrelated mother-child pairs, but the difference was never significant. No persistent microchimeric T cell clones were found, with a detection sensitivity of 75 to 100 clones per million clonotypes. In the study, deep NGS was used to compare the TCR beta repertoires of mothers and children, and features distinguishing related mother-child pairs from unrelated individuals were sought. On average, the children were approximately 11 +/- 4 years old, while the mothers were 40 +/- 4 years old. After adapters were ligated using NEBNext reagents, the libraries underwent 100+100 nt paired-end sequencing on an Illumina HiSeq 2000. To prevent cross-contamination, the mother and child libraries were prepared a month apart and were sequenced in separate runs. Each donor had between about 500,000 and 2,100,000 distinct TCR beta clonotypes identified. Naive TCR beta clonotypes were estimated from low-frequency clonotypes matched to each donor's FACS-determined naive share, without sorting.

The sample taken for sequencing was blood. The clonotype originates from a boy between 5 and 17 years old in good health. The V gene is TRBV10-3 and the J gene is TRBJ2-7; TRBD2 lines up with 11 middle nucleotides. The CDR3 corresponds to CAISEGLAERTYEQYF. DNA sequence: TGTGCCATCAGCGAGGGACTAGCGGAGCGGACCTACGAGCAGTACTTC.